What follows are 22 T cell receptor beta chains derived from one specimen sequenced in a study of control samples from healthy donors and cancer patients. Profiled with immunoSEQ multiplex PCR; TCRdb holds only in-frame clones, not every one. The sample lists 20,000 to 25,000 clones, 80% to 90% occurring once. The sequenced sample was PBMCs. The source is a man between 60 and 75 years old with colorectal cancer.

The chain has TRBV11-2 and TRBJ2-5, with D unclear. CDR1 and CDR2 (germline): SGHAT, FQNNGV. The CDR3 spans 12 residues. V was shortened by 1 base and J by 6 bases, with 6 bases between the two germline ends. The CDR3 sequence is CASSLGLKTQYF. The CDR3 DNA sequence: TGTGCCAGCAGCTTAGGTCTGAAGACCCAGTACTTC.

CDR3 nucleotides: TGTGCCAGTAGTATAGTGGTCACAGTAAGTCAGTGGCCCGGGGAGCTGTTTTTT. Amino acid sequence: CASSIVVTVSQWPGELFF. The chain links TRBV19 to TRBJ2-2, with D uncertain. The germline V gene encodes CDR1 LNHDA and CDR2 SQIVND (reference sequence). Between the trimmed V and J ends, which lost 1 base and 6 bases, there was a span of 21 bases. This CDR3 region has 18 residues.

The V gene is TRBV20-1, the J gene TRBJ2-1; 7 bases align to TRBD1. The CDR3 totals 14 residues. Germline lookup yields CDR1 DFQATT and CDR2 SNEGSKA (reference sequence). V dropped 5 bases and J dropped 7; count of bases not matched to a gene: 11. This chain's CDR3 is CSACDRVWKNEQFF. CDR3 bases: TGCAGTGCTTGTGACAGGGTTTGGAAAAATGAGCAGTTCTTC.

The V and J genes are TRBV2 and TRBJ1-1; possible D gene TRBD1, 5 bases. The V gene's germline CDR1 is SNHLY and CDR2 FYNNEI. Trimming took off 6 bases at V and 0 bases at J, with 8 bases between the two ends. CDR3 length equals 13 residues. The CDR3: CASRTVMNTEAFF. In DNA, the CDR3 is TGTGCCAGCAGGACAGTAATGAACACTGAAGCTTTCTTT.

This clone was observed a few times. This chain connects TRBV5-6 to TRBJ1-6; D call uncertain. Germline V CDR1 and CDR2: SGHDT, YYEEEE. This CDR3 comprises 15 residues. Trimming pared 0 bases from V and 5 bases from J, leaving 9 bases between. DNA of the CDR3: TGTGCCAGCAGCTTGGAAACAGCTAATAATTCACCCCTCCACTTT. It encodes CASSLETANNSPLHF.

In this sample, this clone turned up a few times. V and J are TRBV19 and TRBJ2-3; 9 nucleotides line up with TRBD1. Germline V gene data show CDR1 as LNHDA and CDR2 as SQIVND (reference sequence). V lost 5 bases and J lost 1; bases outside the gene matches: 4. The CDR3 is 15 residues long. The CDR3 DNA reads TGTGCCAGTAGTTCGCGGACAGGGGGCACAGATACGCAGTATTTT. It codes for CASSSRTGGTDTQYF.

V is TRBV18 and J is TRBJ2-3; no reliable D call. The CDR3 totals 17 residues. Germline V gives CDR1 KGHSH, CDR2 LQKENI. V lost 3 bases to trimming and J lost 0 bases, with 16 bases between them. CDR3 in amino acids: CASSPEDDISSTDTQYF. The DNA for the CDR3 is TGTGCCAGCTCACCCGAGGACGACATTTCCAGCACAGATACGCAGTATTTT. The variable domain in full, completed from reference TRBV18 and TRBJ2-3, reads NAGVMQNPRHLVRRRGQEARLRCSPMKGHSHVYWYRQLPEEGLKFMVYLQKENIIDESGMPKERFSAEFPKEGPSILRIQQVVRGDSAAYFCASSPEDDISSTDTQYFGPGTRLTVL.

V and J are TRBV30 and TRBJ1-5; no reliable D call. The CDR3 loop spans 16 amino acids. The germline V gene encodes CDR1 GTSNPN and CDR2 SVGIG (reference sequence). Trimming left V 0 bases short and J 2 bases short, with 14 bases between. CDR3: CAWSVYTTVGNQPQHF. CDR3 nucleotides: TGTGCCTGGAGTGTGTATACTACGGTGGGCAATCAGCCCCAGCATTTT.

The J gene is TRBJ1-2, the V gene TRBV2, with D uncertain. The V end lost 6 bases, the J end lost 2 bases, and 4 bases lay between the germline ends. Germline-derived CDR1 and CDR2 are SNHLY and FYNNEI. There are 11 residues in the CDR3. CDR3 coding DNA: TGTGCCAGCAGGGTCAACTATGGCTACACCTTC. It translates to CASRVNYGYTF.

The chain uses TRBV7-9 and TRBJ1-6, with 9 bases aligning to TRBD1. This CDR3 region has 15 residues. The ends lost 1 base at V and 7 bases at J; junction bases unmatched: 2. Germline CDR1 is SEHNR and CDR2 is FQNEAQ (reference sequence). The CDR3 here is CASSLVGTGNSPLHF. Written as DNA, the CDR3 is TGTGCCAGCAGCTTAGTAGGGACAGGGAATTCACCCCTCCACTTT.

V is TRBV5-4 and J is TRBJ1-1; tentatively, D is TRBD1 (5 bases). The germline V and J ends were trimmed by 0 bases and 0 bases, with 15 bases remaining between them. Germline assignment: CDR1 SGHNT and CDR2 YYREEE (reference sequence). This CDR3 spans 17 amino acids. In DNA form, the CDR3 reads TGTGCCAGCAGCTTGGCGGCAGGGCGATACATGAACACTGAAGCTTTCTTT. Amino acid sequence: CASSLAAGRYMNTEAFF. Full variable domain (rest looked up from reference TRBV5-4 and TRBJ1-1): ETGVTQSPTHLIKTRGQQVTLRCSSQSGHNTVSWYQQALGQGPQFIFQYYREEENGRGNFPPRFSGLQFPNYSSELNVNALELDDSALYLCASSLAAGRYMNTEAFFGQGTRLTVV.

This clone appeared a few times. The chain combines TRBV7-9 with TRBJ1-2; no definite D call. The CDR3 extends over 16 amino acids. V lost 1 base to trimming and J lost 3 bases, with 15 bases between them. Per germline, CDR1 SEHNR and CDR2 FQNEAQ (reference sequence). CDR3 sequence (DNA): TGTGCCAGCAGCTTAGTGGGCCCAAGAAAGGACTATGGCTACACCTTC. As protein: CASSLVGPRKDYGYTF.

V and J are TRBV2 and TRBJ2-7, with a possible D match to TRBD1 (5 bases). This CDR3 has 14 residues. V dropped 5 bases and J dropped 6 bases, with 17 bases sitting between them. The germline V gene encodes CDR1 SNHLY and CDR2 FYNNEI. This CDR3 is CASSQRGLQPEQYF. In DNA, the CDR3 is TGTGCCAGCAGTCAAAGGGGTCTTCAGCCCGAGCAGTACTTC. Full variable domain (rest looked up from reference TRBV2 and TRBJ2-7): EPEVTQTPSHQVTQMGQEVILRCVPISNHLYFYWYRQILGQKVEFLVSFYNNEISEKSEIFDDQFSVERPDGSNFTLKIRSTKLEDSAMYFCASSQRGLQPEQYFGPGTRLTVT.

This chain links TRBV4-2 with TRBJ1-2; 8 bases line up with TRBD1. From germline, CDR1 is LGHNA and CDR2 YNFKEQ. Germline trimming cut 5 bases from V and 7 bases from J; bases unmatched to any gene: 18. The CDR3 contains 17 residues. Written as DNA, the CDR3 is TGTGCCAGCAGCGAAGTGGCGACAGGGGCGCGTTCCCCTGGCTACACCTTC. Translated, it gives CASSEVATGARSPGYTF.

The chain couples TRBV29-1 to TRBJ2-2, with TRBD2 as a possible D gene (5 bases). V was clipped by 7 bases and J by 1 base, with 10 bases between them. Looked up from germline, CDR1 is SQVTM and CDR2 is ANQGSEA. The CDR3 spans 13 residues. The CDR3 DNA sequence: TGCAGCGCCGCCGGGGAGAACACCGGGGAGCTGTTTTTT. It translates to CSAAGENTGELFF.

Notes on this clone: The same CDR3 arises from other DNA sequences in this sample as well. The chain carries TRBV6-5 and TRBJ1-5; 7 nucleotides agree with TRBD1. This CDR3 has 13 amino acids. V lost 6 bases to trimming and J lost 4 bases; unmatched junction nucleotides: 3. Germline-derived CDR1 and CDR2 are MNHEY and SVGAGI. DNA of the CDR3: TGTGCCAGCAGCCCGGACAGGAATCAGCCCCAGCATTTT. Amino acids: CASSPDRNQPQHF.

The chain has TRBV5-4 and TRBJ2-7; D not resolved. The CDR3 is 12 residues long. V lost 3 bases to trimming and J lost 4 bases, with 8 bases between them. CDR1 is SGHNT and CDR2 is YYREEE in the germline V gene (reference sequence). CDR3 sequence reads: CASSSRLYEQYV. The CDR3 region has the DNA TGTGCCAGCAGCTCTAGGCTTTACGAGCAGTACGTC.

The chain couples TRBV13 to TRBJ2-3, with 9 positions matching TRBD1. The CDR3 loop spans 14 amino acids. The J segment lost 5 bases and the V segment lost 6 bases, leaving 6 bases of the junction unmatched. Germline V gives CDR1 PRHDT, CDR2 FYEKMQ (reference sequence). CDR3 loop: CASRNRGPIDTQYF. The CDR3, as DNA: TGTGCCAGCAGAAACAGGGGGCCGATAGATACGCAGTATTTT.

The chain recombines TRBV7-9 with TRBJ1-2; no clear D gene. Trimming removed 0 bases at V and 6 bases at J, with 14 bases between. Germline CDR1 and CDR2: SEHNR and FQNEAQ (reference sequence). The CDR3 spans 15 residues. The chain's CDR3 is CASSLAPGATHGYTF. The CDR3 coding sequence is TGTGCCAGCAGCTTAGCTCCCGGAGCGACTCATGGCTACACCTTC.

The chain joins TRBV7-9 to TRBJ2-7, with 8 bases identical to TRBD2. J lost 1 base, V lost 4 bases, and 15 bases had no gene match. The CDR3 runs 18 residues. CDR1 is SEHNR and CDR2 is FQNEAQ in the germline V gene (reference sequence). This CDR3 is CASSSSMGGGIKSYEQYF. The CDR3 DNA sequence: TGTGCCAGCAGCTCCTCTATGGGCGGGGGGATAAAATCCTACGAGCAGTACTTC.

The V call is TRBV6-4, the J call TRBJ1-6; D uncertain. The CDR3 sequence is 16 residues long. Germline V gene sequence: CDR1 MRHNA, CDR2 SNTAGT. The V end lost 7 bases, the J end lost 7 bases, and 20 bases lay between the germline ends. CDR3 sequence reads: CASKWKGTDRNSPLHF. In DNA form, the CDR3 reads TGTGCCAGCAAGTGGAAGGGAACTGATCGAAATTCACCCCTCCACTTT.

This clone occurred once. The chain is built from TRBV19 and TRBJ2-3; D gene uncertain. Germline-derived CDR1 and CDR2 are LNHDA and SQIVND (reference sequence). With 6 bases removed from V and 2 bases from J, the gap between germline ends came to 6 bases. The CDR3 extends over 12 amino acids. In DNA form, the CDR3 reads TGTGCCAGTAGACAAGCCACAGATACGCAGTATTTT. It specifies CASRQATDTQYF.